These T cell receptor beta chains were read from a single sample in a study of T-cell reconstitution after alpha-beta-depleted transplantation in children. TCRdb recomputed calls from the PCR reads with MiXCR, one row per CDR3 protein. The data contain hundreds of thousands of distinct CDR3 sequences, over 10% of them seen just once; the ten biggest clones take up 2% to 2.5%. The sample here was PBMCs, mostly from graft donor cells, taken 360 days after TCRalphabeta/CD19-depleted stem cell transplant. Source of these receptors: a male patient between 10 and 17 years old who had a stem cell transplant for acute myeloid leukemia, so the T cells may come from the graft donor. CDR3s include the opening cysteine and the closing phenylalanine or tryptophan. Some rows have no size entry. The others give once, few or many, or a class for an expanded clone.

.	TRBV29-1	CSVELDSGNTIYF
many	TRBV2	CASTPDRAGDNEQFF
few	TRBV6-2/TRBV6-3	CASSWTFVSYEQYF
few	TRBV27	CASSSSTGSTYEQYF
.	TRBV6-1	CASKQGARYEQYF
.	TRBV4-2	CASSQEWGGGMEEGETQYF
few	TRBV4-2	CASSQNYPSLHEQFF
.	TRBV28	CASSFSPLHSGANVLTF
few	TRBV6-1	CASSDFYYEQYF
.	TRBV4-3	CASSQDRTSVPYEQYF
.	TRBV7-2	CASSLAYHEQYF
few	TRBV6-1	CASGRTGLGNSYEQYF
many	TRBV24-1	CATSDPGTSGRYEQYF
few	TRBV5-4	CASSLVRQGMDTQYF
few	TRBV29-1	CSVLWQAERKLFF
.	TRBV24-1	CATSDYYEQYF
.	TRBV7-2	CASSLPRLARTYEQYF
.	TRBV29-1	CSAEWPAGNTIYF
many	TRBV20-1	CSARAQGAAETQYF
many	TRBV10-3	CAISEPNPGRYEQYF
few	TRBV27	CASSQRGGSYNEQFF
.	TRBV4-2	CASSQSRDSRYTGELFF
few	TRBV11-1	CASSSARILQGARETQYF
many	TRBV5-5	CASSSEVLPQETQYF
.	TRBV10-3	CAISESTRRGLVGYTF
.	TRBV20-1	CSARDEQFF
many	TRBV29-1	CSGTGYNEQFF
.	TRBV20-1	CSGRMQPRAGGPSYEQYF
few	TRBV7-9	CASSLLLGWQAEAFF
few	TRBV12-3/TRBV12-4	CASSFFRNTEAFF
few	TRBV15	CATSRDTFWGASSYNEQFF
.	TRBV15	CATQTGIAADTQYF
many	TRBV29-1	CSVVPQETQYF
.	TRBV29-1	CSVADRSSYEQYF
.	TRBV7-8	CASSFPGGSMGEQYF
.	TRBV10-3	CAIRGIGGGEGLATYNEQFF
few	TRBV20-1	CSARDLSSGSAGELFF
few	TRBV29-1	CSVGFSGRLSYEQYF
few	TRBV3-1	CASSHHRANSGNTIYF
.	TRBV29-1	CSVVRQGIYHEQYF
many	TRBV7-9	CASSLFRSSYEQYF